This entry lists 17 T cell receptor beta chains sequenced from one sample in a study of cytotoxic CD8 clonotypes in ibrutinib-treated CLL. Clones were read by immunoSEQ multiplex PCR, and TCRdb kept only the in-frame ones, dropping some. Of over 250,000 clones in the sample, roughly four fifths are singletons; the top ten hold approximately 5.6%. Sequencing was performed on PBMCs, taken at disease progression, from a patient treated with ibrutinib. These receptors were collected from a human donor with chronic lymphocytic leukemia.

The CDR3 loop reads CASSLTRAEKLFF. CDR3 nucleotide sequence: TGTGCCAGCAGCTTGACCCGGGCTGAAAAACTGTTTTTT. The chain is built from TRBV5-5 and TRBJ1-4, with no clear D. This CDR3 is 13 amino acids long. CDR1 and CDR2 from the germline V gene are SGHKS and YYEKEE (reference sequence). V shed 1 base and J shed 7 bases, with 8 bases lying between them.

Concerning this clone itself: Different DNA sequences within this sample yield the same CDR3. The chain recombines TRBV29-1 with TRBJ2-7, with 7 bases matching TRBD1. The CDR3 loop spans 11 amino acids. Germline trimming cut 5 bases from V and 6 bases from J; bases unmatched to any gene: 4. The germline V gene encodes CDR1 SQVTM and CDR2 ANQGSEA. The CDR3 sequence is CSVTTGSEQYF. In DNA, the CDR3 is TGCAGCGTTACGACAGGGAGCGAGCAGTACTTC.

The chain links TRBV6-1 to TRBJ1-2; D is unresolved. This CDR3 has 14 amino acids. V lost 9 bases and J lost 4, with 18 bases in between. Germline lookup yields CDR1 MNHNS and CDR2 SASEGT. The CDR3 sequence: CASKTTESGYGYTF. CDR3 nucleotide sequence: TGTGCCAGTAAGACAACAGAGAGCGGCTATGGCTACACCTTC.

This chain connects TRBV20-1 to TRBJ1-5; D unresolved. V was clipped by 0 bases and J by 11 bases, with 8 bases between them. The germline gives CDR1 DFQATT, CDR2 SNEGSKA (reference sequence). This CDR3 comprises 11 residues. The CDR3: CSARDLLTQHF. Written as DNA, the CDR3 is TGCAGTGCTAGAGATCTTTTGACCCAGCATTTT.

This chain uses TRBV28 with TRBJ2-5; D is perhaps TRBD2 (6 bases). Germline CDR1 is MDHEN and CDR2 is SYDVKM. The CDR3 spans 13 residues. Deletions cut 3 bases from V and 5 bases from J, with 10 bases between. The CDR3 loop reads CASSFPGSETQYF. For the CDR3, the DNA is TGTGCCAGCAGTTTCCCCGGGAGCGAGACCCAGTACTTC. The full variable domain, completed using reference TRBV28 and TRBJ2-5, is DVKVTQSSRYLVKRTGEKVFLECVQDMDHENMFWYRQDPGLGLRLIYFSYDVKMKEKGDIPEGYSVSREKKERFSLILESASTNQTSMYLCASSFPGSETQYFGPGTRLLVL.

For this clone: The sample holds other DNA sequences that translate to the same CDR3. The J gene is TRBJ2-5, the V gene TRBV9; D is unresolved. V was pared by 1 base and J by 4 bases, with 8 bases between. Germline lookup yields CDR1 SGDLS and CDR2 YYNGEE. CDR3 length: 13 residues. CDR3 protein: CASSVNRGETQYF. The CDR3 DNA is TGTGCCAGCAGCGTAAACCGCGGAGAGACCCAGTACTTC.

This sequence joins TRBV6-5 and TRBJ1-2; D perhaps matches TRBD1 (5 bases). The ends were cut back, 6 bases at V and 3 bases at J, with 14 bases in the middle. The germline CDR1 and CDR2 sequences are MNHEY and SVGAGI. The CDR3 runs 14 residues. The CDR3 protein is CASRAVGRDYGYTF. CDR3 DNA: TGTGCCAGCAGAGCAGTGGGACGCGACTATGGCTACACCTTC.

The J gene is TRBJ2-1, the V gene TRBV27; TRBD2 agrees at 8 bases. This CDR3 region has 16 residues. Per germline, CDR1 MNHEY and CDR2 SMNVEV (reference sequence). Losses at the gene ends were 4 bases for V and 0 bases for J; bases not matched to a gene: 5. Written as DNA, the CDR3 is TGTGCCAGCAGTTCTACCGGGACTAGCTCCTACAATGAGCAGTTCTTC. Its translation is CASSSTGTSSYNEQFF.

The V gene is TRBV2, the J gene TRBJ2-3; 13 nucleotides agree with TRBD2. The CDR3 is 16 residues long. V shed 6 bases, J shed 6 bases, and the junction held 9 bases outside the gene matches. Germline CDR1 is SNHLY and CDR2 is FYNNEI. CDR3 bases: TGTGCCAGCAGATGGACTAGCGGGAGAGGAGCGGATACGCAGTATTTT. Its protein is CASRWTSGRGADTQYF.

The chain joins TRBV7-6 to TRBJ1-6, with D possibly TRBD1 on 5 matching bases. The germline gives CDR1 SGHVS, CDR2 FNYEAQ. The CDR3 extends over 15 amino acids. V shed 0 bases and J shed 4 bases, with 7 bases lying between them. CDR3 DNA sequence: TGTGCCAGCAGCTTAGCAGACAGTTATAATTCACCCCTCCACTTT. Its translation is CASSLADSYNSPLHF.

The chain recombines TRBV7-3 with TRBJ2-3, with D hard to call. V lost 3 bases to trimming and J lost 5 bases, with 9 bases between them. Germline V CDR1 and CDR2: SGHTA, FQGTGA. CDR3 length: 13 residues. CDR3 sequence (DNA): TGTGCCAGCAGCTTTAGTAGACTAGATACGCAGTATTTT. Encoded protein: CASSFSRLDTQYF.

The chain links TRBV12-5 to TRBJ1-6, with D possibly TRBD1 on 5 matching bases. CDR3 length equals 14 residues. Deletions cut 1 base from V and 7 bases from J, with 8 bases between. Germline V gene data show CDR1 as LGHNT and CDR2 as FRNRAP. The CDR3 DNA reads TGTGCTAGTGGTTTGGGGGGGATGAATTCACCCCTCCACTTT. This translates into CASGLGGMNSPLHF.

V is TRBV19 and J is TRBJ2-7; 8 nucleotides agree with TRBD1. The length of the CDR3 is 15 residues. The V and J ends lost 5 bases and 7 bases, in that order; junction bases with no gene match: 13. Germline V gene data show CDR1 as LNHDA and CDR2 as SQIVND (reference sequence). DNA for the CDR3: TGTGCCAGTAGTTTCGGACAGGGCGGATTTGGAGAGCAGTACTTC. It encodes CASSFGQGGFGEQYF.

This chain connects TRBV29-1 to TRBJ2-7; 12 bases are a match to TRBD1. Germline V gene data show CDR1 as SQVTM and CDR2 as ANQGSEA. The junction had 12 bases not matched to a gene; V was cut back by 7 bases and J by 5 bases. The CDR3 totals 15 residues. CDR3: CSAGPGTGGAHEQYF. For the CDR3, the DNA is TGCAGCGCAGGGCCCGGGACAGGGGGCGCCCACGAGCAGTACTTC.

CDR3 DNA sequence: TGTGCCAGCAGCTTACAACGGGCGAGCTCCTACGAGCAGTACTTC. This translates into CASSLQRASSYEQYF. This chain uses TRBV11-2 with TRBJ2-7; D unresolved. The germline gives CDR1 SGHAT, CDR2 FQNNGV. V gave up 2 bases and J gave up 0 bases, with 11 bases separating them. The CDR3 is 15 residues long.

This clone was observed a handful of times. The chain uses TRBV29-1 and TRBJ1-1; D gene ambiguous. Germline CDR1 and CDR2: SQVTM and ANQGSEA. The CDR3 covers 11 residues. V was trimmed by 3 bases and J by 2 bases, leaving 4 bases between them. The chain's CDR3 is CSVDQNTEAFF. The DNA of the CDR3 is TGCAGCGTTGACCAAAACACTGAAGCTTTCTTT. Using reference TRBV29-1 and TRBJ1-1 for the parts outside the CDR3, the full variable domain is SAVISQKPSRDICQRGTSLTIQCQVDSQVTMMFWYRQQPGQSLTLIATANQGSEATYESGFVIDKFPISRPNLTFSTLTVSNMSPEDSSIYLCSVDQNTEAFFGQGTRLTVV.

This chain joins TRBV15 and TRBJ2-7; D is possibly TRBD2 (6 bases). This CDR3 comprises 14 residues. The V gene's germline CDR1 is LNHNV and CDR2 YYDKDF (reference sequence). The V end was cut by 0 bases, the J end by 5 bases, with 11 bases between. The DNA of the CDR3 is TGTGCCACCAGCAGAGATAAGGTAGCGGACGAGCAGTACTTC. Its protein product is CATSRDKVADEQYF.